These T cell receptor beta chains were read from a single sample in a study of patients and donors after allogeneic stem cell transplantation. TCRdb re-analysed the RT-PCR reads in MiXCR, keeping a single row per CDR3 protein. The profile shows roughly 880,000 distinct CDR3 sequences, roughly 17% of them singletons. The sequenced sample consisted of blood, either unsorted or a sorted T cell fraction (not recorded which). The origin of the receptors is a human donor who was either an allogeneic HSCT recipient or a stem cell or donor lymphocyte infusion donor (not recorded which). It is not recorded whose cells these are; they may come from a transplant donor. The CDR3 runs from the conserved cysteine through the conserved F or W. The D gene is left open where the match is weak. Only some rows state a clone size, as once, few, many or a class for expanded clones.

CDR3 DNA: TGTGCCAGCGATCGGGGGGGGAGGGGCAATGAGCAGTTCTTC
CDR3 protein: CASDRGGRGNEQFF
clone size: .
J gene: TRBJ2-1
D gene: TRBD2
V gene: TRBV9

CDR3 DNA: TGTGCCAGCAGCGTACAGGGGAGAATGGACAATGAGCAGTTCTTC
CDR3 protein: CASSVQGRMDNEQFF
clone size: .
J gene: TRBJ2-1
D gene: TRBD1
V gene: TRBV12-3/TRBV12-4

CDR3 DNA: TGTGCCACCAGTGTCGCCGGGACTAGCGGGAGGGTAAGCGAGCAGTTCTTC
CDR3 protein: CATSVAGTSGRVSEQFF
clone size: few
J gene: TRBJ2-1
D gene: TRBD2
V gene: TRBV24-1

CDR3 DNA: TGTGCCAGCAGCCACAGCAACCAAGAGACCCAGTACTTC
CDR3 protein: CASSHSNQETQYF
clone size: few
J gene: TRBJ2-5
D gene: .
V gene: TRBV3-1

CDR3 DNA: TGCGCCAGCAGCTTGGATACAGGGGTAGATACGCAGTATTTT
CDR3 protein: CASSLDTGVDTQYF
clone size: .
J gene: TRBJ2-3
D gene: TRBD1
V gene: TRBV5-1

CDR3 DNA: TGCAGTGCTCGATACTTGACCGGTTCCCTCCACTTT
CDR3 protein: CSARYLTGSLHF
clone size: few
J gene: TRBJ1-6
D gene: .
V gene: TRBV20-1

CDR3 DNA: TGCAGTGCTGGGACAGGGGGTAACACTGAAGCTTTCTTT
CDR3 protein: CSAGTGGNTEAFF
clone size: many
J gene: TRBJ1-1
D gene: TRBD1
V gene: TRBV20-1

CDR3 DNA: TGTGCCAGCAGTTTTGACAGGGGGACTTACAATGAGCAGTTCTTC
CDR3 protein: CASSFDRGTYNEQFF
clone size: .
J gene: TRBJ2-1
D gene: TRBD1
V gene: TRBV12-3/TRBV12-4

CDR3 DNA: TGTGCCACCAGTGATTTGAGAGCGGGGGAGACCCAGTACTTC
CDR3 protein: CATSDLRAGETQYF
clone size: few
J gene: TRBJ2-5
D gene: TRBD2
V gene: TRBV24-1

CDR3 DNA: TGTGCCAGCAGCGTGTATCAGGGGGCGCAGAATGGCTACACCTTC
CDR3 protein: CASSVYQGAQNGYTF
clone size: few
J gene: TRBJ1-2
D gene: TRBD1
V gene: TRBV9

CDR3 DNA: TGTGCCGTTAGGCGGCTAGCGGGGATCTCCTACGAGCAGTACTTC
CDR3 protein: CAVRRLAGISYEQYF
clone size: .
J gene: TRBJ2-7
D gene: TRBD2
V gene: TRBV7-9

CDR3 DNA: TGTGCCATCAGTGATCCGGTGGGACAGAACAATCAGCCCCAGCATTTT
CDR3 protein: CAISDPVGQNNQPQHF
clone size: .
J gene: TRBJ1-5
D gene: TRBD1
V gene: TRBV10-3

CDR3 DNA: TGTGCCAGCAGTTTTATGGCCCCGCTAGCGGGGTCCCCCAATGAGCAGTTCTTC
CDR3 protein: CASSFMAPLAGSPNEQFF
clone size: .
J gene: TRBJ2-1
D gene: TRBD2
V gene: TRBV27

CDR3 DNA: TGTGCCAGCAGCTCATGGCCTGAGCAGTTCTTC
CDR3 protein: CASSSWPEQFF
clone size: many
J gene: TRBJ2-1
D gene: .
V gene: TRBV12-3/TRBV12-4

CDR3 DNA: TGTGCCAGCAGTGCACTAGTGTTAAACATTCAGTACTTC
CDR3 protein: CASSALVLNIQYF
clone size: .
J gene: TRBJ2-4
D gene: .
V gene: TRBV12-3/TRBV12-4

CDR3 DNA: TGCAGCGTTGAAGATCCGGGGACGCGTCCAGATACGCAGTATTTT
CDR3 protein: CSVEDPGTRPDTQYF
clone size: few
J gene: TRBJ2-3
D gene: .
V gene: TRBV29-1

CDR3 DNA: TGCGCCAGCAGCTCCGACCCCTTACTAGCGGGAGCCTACGAGCAGTACTTC
CDR3 protein: CASSSDPLLAGAYEQYF
clone size: .
J gene: TRBJ2-7
D gene: TRBD2
V gene: TRBV5-1

CDR3 DNA: TGTGCCAGCAGCAACAGGGGGAGGGATCAGCCCCAGCATTTT
CDR3 protein: CASSNRGRDQPQHF
clone size: few
J gene: TRBJ1-5
D gene: TRBD1
V gene: TRBV5-6

CDR3 DNA: TGTGCCAGCAGCGTAGGTCTCCCTAGTGGTAACTACGAGCAGTACTTC
CDR3 protein: CASSVGLPSGNYEQYF
clone size: .
J gene: TRBJ2-7
D gene: .
V gene: TRBV9

CDR3 DNA: TGCAGTGCCGGGACAGGTTTGGGCGAGACCCAGTACTTC
CDR3 protein: CSAGTGLGETQYF
clone size: .
J gene: TRBJ2-5
D gene: TRBD1
V gene: TRBV20-1

CDR3 DNA: TGCGCCAGCAGCTTGGGTACAGACAGTACGCTGGGCTATGGCTACACCTTC
CDR3 protein: CASSLGTDSTLGYGYTF
clone size: few
J gene: TRBJ1-2
D gene: .
V gene: TRBV5-1

CDR3 DNA: TGCGCCAGCATCCTCCGTCCCGGCGCGAACACCGGGGAGCTGTTTTTT
CDR3 protein: CASILRPGANTGELFF
clone size: .
J gene: TRBJ2-2
D gene: .
V gene: TRBV5-1

CDR3 DNA: TGCGCCAGCTCCACCGGACAGGGGGTCAACGAGCAGTACTTC
CDR3 protein: CASSTGQGVNEQYF
clone size: .
J gene: TRBJ2-7
D gene: TRBD1
V gene: TRBV5-1

CDR3 DNA: TGTGCCAGCAGAAGGGGACTAGGGGGGGAAAAACTGTTTTTT
CDR3 protein: CASRRGLGGEKLFF
clone size: few
J gene: TRBJ1-4
D gene: .
V gene: TRBV12-3/TRBV12-4

CDR3 DNA: TGTGCCAGCAGCCTTATAGCGGGACTCACAGATACGCAGTATTTT
CDR3 protein: CASSLIAGLTDTQYF
clone size: few
J gene: TRBJ2-3
D gene: TRBD2
V gene: TRBV12-3/TRBV12-4

CDR3 DNA: TGCGCCAGCAGCCAATTGGGGAGGGCCCTCGGCACAGATACGCAGTATTTT
CDR3 protein: CASSQLGRALGTDTQYF
clone size: .
J gene: TRBJ2-3
D gene: TRBD2
V gene: TRBV4-1

CDR3 DNA: TGCAGTGCTAGAGATTCCGGGATGTACAATGAGCAGTTCTTC
CDR3 protein: CSARDSGMYNEQFF
clone size: few
J gene: TRBJ2-1
D gene: .
V gene: TRBV20-1

CDR3 DNA: TGTGCCACCAGCAGAGAAAGGGGCCCCTCCTACGAGCAGTACTTC
CDR3 protein: CATSRERGPSYEQYF
clone size: .
J gene: TRBJ2-7
D gene: .
V gene: TRBV15

CDR3 DNA: TGTGCCAGCTCACCCGGACTAGCGGGCATCACAGATACGCAGTATTTT
CDR3 protein: CASSPGLAGITDTQYF
clone size: few
J gene: TRBJ2-3
D gene: TRBD2
V gene: TRBV18

CDR3 DNA: TGTGCCAGCGGGTCGGGACTAGCGGGAGCTGAGCAGTTCTTC
CDR3 protein: CASGSGLAGAEQFF
clone size: few
J gene: TRBJ2-1
D gene: TRBD2
V gene: TRBV9